The present T cell receptor (beta chain) was sequenced within a study of vaccination and CD4 T cells after COVID-19. Across the whole study: The authors exposed cells to overlapping spike peptides derived from SARS-CoV-2, HCoV-NL63, HCoV-OC43 and HCoV-229E.

The Oncomine TCR Beta short-read assay was what sequenced the DNA obtained from cultured CD4+ T cells. The template was genomic DNA from cultured CD4+ T cells. MiXCR was run by TCRdb on the PCR reads, yielding one entry per CDR3 protein. The profile shows about 12,000 distinct CDR3 sequences, about 60% of them singletons. The V gene lost 2 bases and the J gene lost 8 bases, with 20 bases spanning the gap. The CDR3 has 16 amino acids. The germline V gene has CDR1 SGHKS and CDR2 YYEKEE (reference sequence). A remark on this clonotype: The antigen remains unidentified.

Study conclusions and caveats: Within the convalescent patients, spike mono-reactivity was found in 304 of 307 vaccine-specific clones. Early timepoints after natural infection were not analyzed in these convalescent patients.

Treatment indicated: roughly 11-day PBMC culture with coronavirus spike peptide pools or control peptides (ViraFEST assay). This receptor was taken from a human donor who had recovered from COVID-19. Sequencing used CD4+ T cells from blood, cultured in vitro, obtained before SARS-CoV-2 vaccination. The J gene is TRBJ2-4, the V gene TRBV5-5; D remains unclear. The CDR3 here is CASSFYDRALGDIQYF. The CDR3 coding sequence is TGTGCCAGCAGCTTCTATGACCGGGCCCTTGGGGACATTCAGTACTTC.